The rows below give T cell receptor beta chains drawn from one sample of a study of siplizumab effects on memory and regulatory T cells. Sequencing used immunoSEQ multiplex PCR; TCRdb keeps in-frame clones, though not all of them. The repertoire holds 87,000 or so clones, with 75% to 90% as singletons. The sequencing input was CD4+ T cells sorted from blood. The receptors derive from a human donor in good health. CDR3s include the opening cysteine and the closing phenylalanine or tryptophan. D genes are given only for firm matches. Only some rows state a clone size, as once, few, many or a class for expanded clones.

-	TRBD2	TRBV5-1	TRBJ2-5	TGCGCCAGCAGCCCACTAGCGGGAGGCCCAGAGACCCAGTACTTC	CASSPLAGGPETQYF
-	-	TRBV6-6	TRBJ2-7	TGTGCCAGTTCACGGAGCTACGAGCAGTACTTC	CASSRSYEQYF
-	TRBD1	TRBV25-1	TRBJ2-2	TGTGCCAGCAGAGGGACAGGGGGCACCGGGGAGCTGTTTTTT	CASRGTGGTGELFF
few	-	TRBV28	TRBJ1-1	TGTGCCACCAATGAGAACACTGAAGCTTTCTTT	CATNENTEAFF
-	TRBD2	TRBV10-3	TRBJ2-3	TGTGCCATCAGCAGGACTAGCGGGAGTGATACGCAGTATTTT	CAISRTSGSDTQYF
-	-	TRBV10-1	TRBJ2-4	TGCGCCTTTGGATTTAGGGATTTACTAGCCAAAAACATTCAGTACTTC	CAFGFRDLLAKNIQYF
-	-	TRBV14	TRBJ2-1	TGTGCCAGCAGCCAAGGGGGGGTTGAGCAGTTCTTC	CASSQGGVEQFF
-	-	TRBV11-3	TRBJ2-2	TGTGCCAGCAGCCCCCCGGCCGGGGAGCTGTTTTTT	CASSPPAGELFF
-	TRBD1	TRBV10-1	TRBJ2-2	TGCGCCAGTAGGACAGGGACCACCGGGGAGCTGTTTTTT	CASRTGTTGELFF
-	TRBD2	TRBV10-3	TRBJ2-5	TGTGCCATCAGGACGGGACTAGCGGAAGAGACCCAGTACTTC	CAIRTGLAEETQYF
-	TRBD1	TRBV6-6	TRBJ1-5	TGTGCCAGCAGTGAGACAACAGGGGGCGATCAGCCCCAGCATTTT	CASSETTGGDQPQHF
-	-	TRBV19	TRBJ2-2	TGTGCCAGTAGTATGGGCAGGGTGGGCACCGGGGAGCTGTTTTTT	CASSMGRVGTGELFF
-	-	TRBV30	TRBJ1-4	TGTGCCTGCGCCGGGGGCCCGAATGAAAAACTGTTTTTT	CACAGGPNEKLFF
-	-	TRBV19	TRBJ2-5	TGTGCCAGTAGTCCGCGGACAGACTACAGGGAGACCCAGTACTTC	CASSPRTDYRETQYF
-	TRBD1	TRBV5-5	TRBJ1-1	TGTGCCAGCAGGTCCGGGACAGGGAGGATGAACACTGAAGCTTTCTTT	CASRSGTGRMNTEAFF
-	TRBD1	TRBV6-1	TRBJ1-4	TGTGCCAGCAGTGGACGGGACAGGGGGCTGGAAAAACTGTTTTTT	CASSGRDRGLEKLFF
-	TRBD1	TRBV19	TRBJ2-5	TGTGCCAGTAGTGCGGGGACAGGGGGATCCGGAGAGACCCAGTACTTC	CASSAGTGGSGETQYF
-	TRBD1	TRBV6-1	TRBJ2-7	TGTGCCAGCATTAGAACAGGGGATACTGCCTACGAGCAGTACTTC	CASIRTGDTAYEQYF
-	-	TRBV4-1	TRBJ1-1	TGCGCCAGCAGCCAGCTGACGAAGGGGGTCGGAGCTTTCTTT	CASSQLTKGVGAFF
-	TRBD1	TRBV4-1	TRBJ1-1	TGCGCCAGCAGCCAAGAGAGGGGGGGGACAGGGGCCACTGAAGCTTTCTTT	CASSQERGGTGATEAFF
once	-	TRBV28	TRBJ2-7	TGTGCCAGCATCTCGAGGAACGAGCAGTACTTC	CASISRNEQYF
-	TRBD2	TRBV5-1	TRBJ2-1	TGCGCCAGCAGCTCGGCGGGAGGCTCCTACAATGAGCAGTTCTTC	CASSSAGGSYNEQFF
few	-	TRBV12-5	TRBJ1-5	TGTGCTAGTGGTTTGGACAGGGCCGGTCAGCCCCAGCATTTT	CASGLDRAGQPQHF
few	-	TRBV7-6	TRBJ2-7	TGTGCCAGCAGCTTAGAATGGTCCCTCGGCGAGCAGTACTTC	CASSLEWSLGEQYF
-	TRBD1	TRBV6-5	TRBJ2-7	TGTGCCAGCGGAACAGGGGACCCCTACGAGCAGTACTTC	CASGTGDPYEQYF
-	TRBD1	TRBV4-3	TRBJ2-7	TGCGCCAGCAGCCATGCGTGGGACAGGGACTACGAGCAGTACTTC	CASSHAWDRDYEQYF
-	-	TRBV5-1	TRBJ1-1	TGCGCCAGCAGCTTGGGGGATCCAGGGGACACTGAAGCTTTCTTT	CASSLGDPGDTEAFF
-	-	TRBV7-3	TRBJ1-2	TGTGCCAGCAGCTCGAACCCAGCTTATGGCTACACCTTC	CASSSNPAYGYTF
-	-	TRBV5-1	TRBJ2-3	TGCGCCAGCACAGGGCTGGGAGATACGCAGTATTTT	CASTGLGDTQYF
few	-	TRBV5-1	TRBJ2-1	TGCGCCAGCAGAGGGGGTGGGACCAATGAGCAGTTCTTC	CASRGGGTNEQFF
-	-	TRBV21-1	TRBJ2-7	TGTGCCAGCAGCAAATCTCCGGAAACCTACGAGCAGTACTTC	CASSKSPETYEQYF
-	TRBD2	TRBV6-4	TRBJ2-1	TGTGCCAGCAGTGACGAACGCGGGAGAGCCTACAATGAGCAGTTCTTC	CASSDERGRAYNEQFF